This TCR beta chain is from a study of blood T cell repertoires in COVID-19. In the study overall: Collection of acute and convalescent COVID-19 samples took place in the United States, Italy and Spain. Nucleic acid was either cDNA or gDNA, and it came from T cells, B-cell-depleted T cells, or PBMCs.

The CDR3 is 16 amino acids. The germline V gene has CDR1 MDHEN and CDR2 SYDVKM. With 6 bases clipped from V and 2 bases from J, the junction kept 9 bases outside the gene matches. This table comes from immunoSEQ multiplex PCR, and its TCRdb copy is limited to in-frame clones, with some not included. The sample lists approximately 140,000 clones; about 70% were seen once. This chain links TRBV28 with TRBJ2-5, with TRBD2 identical over 10 bases. The sequence was obtained from a man at least 80 years old with acute or convalescent COVID-19. The specimen sequenced was peripheral blood. CDR3 sequence (DNA): TGTGCCAGCAGCACACGCCGGACTAGCGGACAAGAGACCCAGTACTTC. This gives the protein CASSTRRTSGQETQYF.